This T cell receptor (beta chain) originates from a study of blood T cells in healthy people across ages. V was clipped by 1 base and J by 6 bases, with 12 bases between them. This CDR3 contains 15 residues. CDR1 is LGHNA and CDR2 is YSLEER in the germline V gene. It was with a sample-barcoded 5' primer and a J-beta primer mix that a second PCR of roughly 7 to 12 cycles was run. TCRdb re-called the 5' RACE reads through MiXCR, storing one row per CDR3 protein. The data hold around 970,000 distinct CDR3 sequences, with roughly 47% observed a single time. This sequence was found in a woman between 55 and 75 years old in good health. Sequencing used blood. The rearrangement joins TRBV4-3 to TRBJ2-2, with D possibly TRBD2 on 6 matching bases. The CDR3 loop is CASSQGGGVPGELFF. CDR3 coding DNA: TGCGCCAGCAGCCAAGGGGGCGGGGTACCCGGGGAGCTGTTTTTT.